These 30 T cell receptor beta chains share one sample of origin, sequenced in a study of PD-1 blockade in classical Hodgkin lymphoma. Assay: immunoSEQ multiplex PCR; the TCRdb copy retains only in-frame clones and omits some. The repertoire holds about 93,000 clones, with roughly 78% as singletons. Time point given: cycle 4 day 1 (C4D1), after 5 to 7 weeks of nivolumab. Each of the patients experienced relapse following autologous stem cell transplantation, and their brentuximab vedotin exposure differed. Sequenced here: peripheral blood mononuclear cells (PBMCs), sampled before the fourth cycle of nivolumab. The origin of the receptors is a human donor with classical Hodgkin lymphoma.

The rearrangement uses TRBV27 and TRBJ2-1; 10 bases are shared with TRBD2. Per the germline V gene, CDR1 is MNHEY and CDR2 is SMNVEV (reference sequence). The CDR3 contains 17 residues. J was trimmed by 5 bases and V by 1 base; bases with no gene match: 8. CDR3 coding DNA: TGTGCCAGCAGTTTATTATCAAGCGGGGGGGGAAACAATGAGCAGTTCTTC. Residues: CASSLLSSGGGNNEQFF.

J is TRBJ2-7 and V is TRBV4-2; no firm D call. The CDR3 runs to 15 residues. In germline, CDR1 is LGHNA, CDR2 YNFKEQ. Trimming stripped 0 bases from V and 0 bases from J, with 9 bases between. The chain's CDR3 is CASSQEGFTSYEQYF. The CDR3 region has the DNA TGTGCCAGCAGCCAAGAAGGTTTCACCTCCTACGAGCAGTACTTC.

This clone showed up just a few times. The CDR3 region is CASSYVQPQHF. The CDR3 region has the DNA TGCGCCAGCAGCTACGTCCAGCCCCAGCATTTT. The V gene is TRBV5-1, the J gene TRBJ1-5, with no clear D. The CDR3 covers 11 residues. In germline, CDR1 is SGHRS, CDR2 YFSETQ. Trimming took 3 bases from V and 7 from J, leaving 5 bases between them.

Comments on this clone: At one of its ends the junction is not consistent with the germline gene, which may arise from a read error. The rearrangement uses TRBV5-5 and TRBJ2-7, with D uncertain. Germline CDR1 is SGHKS and CDR2 is YYEKEE (reference sequence). CDR3 size: 15 residues. In nucleotides, the CDR3 is TGCGCCAGCAGCCAAGACCTCGGCGGCTTCTACGAGCAGTACTTC. Translation: CASSQDLGGFYEQYF.

The J gene is TRBJ2-7, the V gene TRBV28; TRBD1 might be the D (6 bases). Germline lookup yields CDR1 MDHEN and CDR2 SYDVKM. This CDR3 has 17 residues. Trimming removed 6 bases at V and 0 bases at J, with 21 bases between. CDR3 protein: CASRSAPGQRSSYEQYF. CDR3 nucleotides: TGTGCCAGCAGATCCGCTCCCGGACAGCGAAGCTCCTACGAGCAGTACTTC.

V gene TRBV15 combines with J gene TRBJ1-1; 8 nucleotides agree with TRBD1. Germline CDR1 reads LNHNV; CDR2 reads YYDKDF (reference sequence). This CDR3 has 13 residues. With 10 bases clipped from V and 5 bases from J, the junction kept 9 bases outside the gene matches. CDR3 DNA sequence: TGTGCCAGTGGGACAGGTCGGAGGACTGAAGCTTTCTTT. Its translation: CASGTGRRTEAFF.

This clone has more than one count but fewer than ten. The CDR3 region is CASSFYDNYGYTF. For the CDR3, the DNA is TGTGCCAGCAGTTTTTATGACAACTATGGCTACACCTTC. V is TRBV28 and J is TRBJ1-2; D is ambiguous. Germline assignment: CDR1 MDHEN and CDR2 SYDVKM. V dropped 3 bases and J dropped 2 bases, with 7 bases sitting between them. CDR3 length: 13 residues.

V is TRBV19 and J is TRBJ1-2; a weak D match, TRBD1 (5 bases). The CDR3 extends over 16 amino acids. The germline V gene encodes CDR1 LNHDA and CDR2 SQIVND (reference sequence). The V and J ends lost 1 base and 4 bases respectively, with 16 bases between them. This chain's CDR3 is CASSIGAGTVPYGYTF. The CDR3 coding sequence is TGTGCCAGTAGTATAGGTGCCGGGACCGTCCCCTATGGCTACACCTTC.

The chain links TRBV27 to TRBJ2-2; TRBD1 is a possible D gene (7 bases). Deletions cut 5 bases from V and 1 base from J, with 20 bases between. This CDR3 is 18 amino acids long. CDR1 MNHEY and CDR2 SMNVEV come from the germline V gene (reference sequence). CDR3: CASSPSPGQGGNTGELFF. CDR3 coding DNA: TGTGCCAGCAGTCCCTCCCCAGGGCAGGGGGGGAACACCGGGGAGCTGTTTTTT.

The chain joins TRBV4-1 to TRBJ2-5; D unresolved. V was trimmed by 3 bases and J by 5 bases, leaving 10 bases between them. Germline CDR1 and CDR2: MGHRA and YSYEKL. This CDR3 comprises 13 residues. This chain's CDR3 is CASSHLGIETQYF. DNA for the CDR3: TGCGCCAGCAGCCATCTGGGGATCGAGACCCAGTACTTC.

The chain employs TRBV9 and TRBJ2-3; weak D call: TRBD2 (6 bases). This CDR3 contains 17 residues. Germline loops: CDR1 SGDLS, CDR2 YYNGEE. V gave up 4 bases and J gave up 8 bases, with 26 bases separating them. In DNA form, the CDR3 reads TGTGCCAGCAGCCTTGAGTGGACGGGAGAGGGGCTGGGTACGCAGTATTTT. Translated: CASSLEWTGEGLGTQYF. Supplemented by reference TRBV9 and TRBJ2-3, the full variable domain reads DSGVTQTPKHLITATGQRVTLRCSPRSGDLSVYWYQQSLDQGLQFLIQYYNGEERAKGNILERFSAQQFPDLHSELNLSSLELGDSALYFCASSLEWTGEGLGTQYFGPGTRLTVL.

The chain employs TRBV19 and TRBJ2-7; D might be TRBD1 (6 bases). Germline V lookup: CDR1 LNHDA, CDR2 SQIVND (reference sequence). Trimming shortened V by 6 bases and J by 5 bases, and 14 bases separated the two germline ends. The CDR3 has 13 amino acids. The CDR3 loop is CASRMTGTNEQYF. As DNA, the CDR3 is TGTGCCAGTAGGATGACAGGTACTAACGAGCAGTACTTC.

This clone has a handful of counts. This chain uses TRBV2 with TRBJ1-6; no definite D call. Germline V gene sequence: CDR1 SNHLY, CDR2 FYNNEI. The ends were cut back, 4 bases at V and 0 bases at J, with 7 bases in the middle. The CDR3 covers 15 residues. Here the CDR3 reads CASSGPSSYNSPLHF. The CDR3 region has the DNA TGTGCCAGCAGTGGACCGAGCTCCTATAATTCACCCCTCCACTTT.

The chain employs TRBV14 and TRBJ2-3, with D perhaps TRBD1 or TRBD2 (6 bases each). Trimming pared 0 bases from V and 5 bases from J, leaving 24 bases between. CDR3 length: 19 residues. From germline, CDR1 is SGHDN and CDR2 FVKESK. CDR3 region: CASSQDKKLGGPRGDTQYF. The CDR3 region has the DNA TGTGCCAGCAGCCAAGATAAGAAGCTTGGGGGGCCCCGGGGAGATACGCAGTATTTT. Based on the CDR3 plus reference TRBV14 and TRBJ2-3, the full variable domain is EAGVTQFPSHSVIEKGQTVTLRCDPISGHDNLYWYRRVMGKEIKFLLHFVKESKQDESGMPNNRFLAERTGGTYSTLKVQPAELEDSGVYFCASSQDKKLGGPRGDTQYFGPGTRLTVL.

The V and J genes are TRBV27 and TRBJ1-6; 7 nucleotides align to TRBD1. This CDR3 region has 14 residues. Germline assignment: CDR1 MNHEY and CDR2 SMNVEV (reference sequence). V gave up 7 bases and J gave up 7 bases; unmatched junction bases: 7. The CDR3 nucleotides are TGTGCCAGCAACCGACAGGGTATGAATTCACCCCTCCACTTT. Encoded protein: CASNRQGMNSPLHF.

In this sample, this clone turned up a few times. The chain has TRBV2 and TRBJ2-7; D unresolved. The V and J ends lost 2 bases and 3 bases respectively, with 8 bases between them. The CDR3 contains 13 residues. Germline V CDR1 and CDR2: SNHLY, FYNNEI. The CDR3 protein is CASSESWIYEQYF. Here the CDR3 DNA reads TGTGCCAGCAGTGAAAGCTGGATCTACGAGCAGTACTTC.

V and J are TRBV6-1 and TRBJ2-7, with 7 positions matching TRBD2. V shed 6 bases and J 2 bases; nucleotides not matched to a gene: 7. Germline V gene lookup returns CDR1 MNHNS and CDR2 SASEGT. The CDR3 has 14 residues. CDR3 coding DNA: TGTGCCAGCAGATCAGGAGCGGGGACCTACGAGCAGTACTTC. Its protein product is CASRSGAGTYEQYF.

The J gene is TRBJ1-5, the V gene TRBV6-1, with 7 bases that match TRBD1. V trimming: 8 bases; J trimming: 4 bases; junction bases outside the gene matches: 8. The germline gives CDR1 MNHNS, CDR2 SASEGT. The CDR3 contains 14 residues. CDR3 sequence: CASLPGQYNQPQHF. The CDR3, as DNA: TGTGCCAGCTTACCGGGACAGTATAATCAGCCCCAGCATTTT.

The DNA for the CDR3 is TGTGCCAGCTCACCGAACGGGGGACAGGAGTCCTACGAGCAGTACTTC. The encoded protein is CASSPNGGQESYEQYF. The rearrangement uses TRBV18 and TRBJ2-7; 8 nucleotides line up with TRBD1. This CDR3 has 16 residues. The germline V gene encodes CDR1 KGHSH and CDR2 LQKENI. Losses at the gene ends were 3 bases for V and 1 base for J; bases not matched to a gene: 8.

The rearrangement links TRBV2 to TRBJ2-7, with a tentative D call TRBD2 (6 bases). Germline values: CDR1 SNHLY, CDR2 FYNNEI. The CDR3 totals 15 residues. V was clipped by 5 bases and J by 6 bases, with 20 bases between them. The DNA of the CDR3 is TGTGCCAGCAGTCCATCCGGGACTCCCAAGGGCGAGCAGTACTTC. Residues: CASSPSGTPKGEQYF.

The chain links TRBV9 to TRBJ2-2; D is unclear. Germline-derived CDR1 and CDR2 are SGDLS and YYNGEE. V lost 4 bases and J lost 4, with 11 bases in between. The CDR3 runs to 14 residues. CDR3 residues: CASSKTEPTGELFF. As DNA, the CDR3 is TGTGCCAGCAGCAAAACCGAGCCCACCGGGGAGCTGTTTTTT.

The table lists this clone with a few counts. The rearrangement joins TRBV7-9 to TRBJ2-7; 15 positions match TRBD2. J was trimmed by 5 bases and V by 4 bases; bases with no gene match: 15. Germline values: CDR1 SEHNR, CDR2 FQNEAQ (reference sequence). The CDR3 spans 19 residues. DNA for the CDR3: TGTGCCAGCAGCTCCTTCCGGACTAGCGGGAGGGCCAAATTCCACGAGCAGTACTTC. Protein product: CASSSFRTSGRAKFHEQYF.

The chain couples TRBV5-4 to TRBJ2-5; the match to TRBD2 covers 7 bases. Trimming removed 4 bases from V and 2 bases from J; junction bases left unmatched: 5. Germline V gene lookup returns CDR1 SGHNT and CDR2 YYREEE (reference sequence). The CDR3 consists of 14 residues. CDR3 bases: TGTGCCAGCAGCAAAGTCGGGGGGCAAGAGACCCAGTACTTC. Translation gives CASSKVGGQETQYF.

On this clone itself: Other DNA sequences within the sample encode an identical CDR3. The V and J genes are TRBV7-2 and TRBJ1-3; D call uncertain. Germline lookup yields CDR1 SGHTA and CDR2 FQGNSA. The CDR3 totals 13 residues. Trimming left V 1 base short and J 4 bases short, with 5 bases between. The DNA for the CDR3 is TGTGCCAGCAGCTTAGTCGGAGGAAACACCATATATTTT. This sequence encodes CASSLVGGNTIYF.

This clone was counted ten times or more. The CDR3 DNA reads as TGTGCCAGCACCCATGGGGGGGGAACTGAAGCTTTCTTT. Translated: CASTHGGGTEAFF. This sequence joins TRBV25-1 and TRBJ1-1; maybe TRBD1 (5 bases). V was cut by 7 bases and J by 5 bases, with 14 bases left in between. Germline V gene sequence: CDR1 MGHDK, CDR2 SYGVNS. The CDR3 extends over 13 amino acids.

The chain employs TRBV4-1 and TRBJ2-7, with D unclear. In germline, CDR1 is MGHRA, CDR2 YSYEKL. This CDR3 region has 13 residues. V lost 1 base, J lost 0 bases, and 4 bases lay in between. The DNA of the CDR3 is TGCGCCAGCAGCCAAGGACCCTCCTACGAGCAGTACTTC. Translation: CASSQGPSYEQYF.

The chain is built from TRBV19 and TRBJ1-1; D is possibly TRBD1 (6 bases). The CDR3 contains 16 residues. V lost 4 bases to trimming and J lost 1 base, with 16 bases between them. Germline V lookup: CDR1 LNHDA, CDR2 SQIVND (reference sequence). Here the CDR3 DNA reads TGTGCCAGTAGTAGGGGATGGGGGGCCCAGAACACTGAAGCTTTCTTT. As protein: CASSRGWGAQNTEAFF.

This chain links TRBV18 with TRBJ1-1; the D is unclear. Per germline, CDR1 KGHSH and CDR2 LQKENI. This CDR3 is built from 14 residues. Trimming removed 0 bases at V and 2 bases at J, with 7 bases between. The CDR3 nucleotides read TGTGCCAGCTCACCACCGGTCGGAAACACTGAAGCTTTCTTT. Translating it yields CASSPPVGNTEAFF.

Of note for this clone: Other DNA sequences within the sample encode an identical CDR3. The chain carries TRBV19 and TRBJ1-4, with D possibly TRBD1 on 5 matching bases. With 5 bases removed from V and 10 bases from J, the gap between germline ends came to 5 bases. This CDR3 spans 10 amino acids. Germline V gene data show CDR1 as LNHDA and CDR2 as SQIVND (reference sequence). CDR3 loop: CASSGGKLFF. CDR3 DNA sequence: TGTGCCAGTAGTGGGGGAAAACTGTTTTTT.

The chain is built from TRBV19 and TRBJ1-6; D is uncertain. The CDR3 is 12 amino acids. With 7 bases removed from V and 7 bases from J, the gap between germline ends came to 8 bases. The germline V gene encodes CDR1 LNHDA and CDR2 SQIVND (reference sequence). The chain's CDR3 is CASIGGNSPLHF. In DNA, the CDR3 is TGTGCCAGTATAGGCGGGAATTCACCCCTCCACTTT.